The 30 T cell receptor beta chains below all came from one sample that was sequenced in a study of T cells expressing NK-cell markers. With the 5' RACE reads reprocessed, TCRdb shows one record per CDR3 protein and no DNA. This repertoire comprises about 300,000 distinct CDR3 sequences; its ten largest clones make up 4.2%. The sequenced sample consisted of blood T cells: a sorted CD56 or NKG2C T cell subset, CD4+ or CD8+ T cells, or bulk PBMC T cells (not recorded which). The receptors were gathered from a woman between 18 and 70 years old in good health.

The V gene is TRBV12-3 or TRBV12-4, the J gene TRBJ2-5; checking the TCRdb D call of TRBD1 is not possible without DNA. This CDR3 has 13 residues. The CDR3 reads CASRPTGGKTQYF.

The chain couples TRBV7-9 to TRBJ2-2. Germline lookup yields CDR1 SEHNR and CDR2 FQNEAQ (reference sequence). The CDR3 extends over 15 amino acids. CDR3 protein: CASSLSRSDTGELFF.

The chain recombines TRBV6-4 with TRBJ2-1. CDR1 is MRHNA, CDR2 SNTAGT, per germline. The CDR3 consists of 15 residues. CDR3 sequence reads: CASSDPRYPYNEQFF.

The V call is TRBV20-1, the J call TRBJ2-7; without DNA, the TCRdb call of TRBD1 cannot be checked. The length of the CDR3 is 14 residues. Germline CDR1 DFQATT, CDR2 SNEGSKA (reference sequence). CDR3 sequence reads: CSASTPGAGTEQYF.

J is TRBJ2-3 and V is TRBV4-3; TCRdb returns TRBD1, unconfirmable since there is no DNA. The germline CDR1 and CDR2 sequences are LGHNA and YSLEER. CDR3 length: 17 residues. CDR3 in amino acids: CASSQEAAGAITDTQYF.

The chain carries TRBV20-1 and TRBJ1-4; the D call from TCRdb, TRBD1, cannot be confirmed without DNA. The length of the CDR3 is 15 residues. The germline CDR1 and CDR2 sequences are DFQATT and SNEGSKA (reference sequence). The CDR3 protein is CSARDPTGANEKLFF.

V is TRBV7-2 and J is TRBJ2-1; the TRBD2 assignment by TCRdb is unverifiable without DNA. Germline V gives CDR1 SGHTA, CDR2 FQGNSA. The CDR3 covers 16 residues. The CDR3 loop is CASSLGGTSGSYEQFF. Filled out from reference TRBV7-2 and TRBJ2-1, the complete variable domain reads GAGVSQSPSNKVTEKGKDVELRCDPISGHTALYWYRQSLGQGLEFLIYFQGNSAPDKSGLPSDRFSAERTGGSVSTLTIQRTQQEDSAVYLCASSLGGTSGSYEQFFGPGTRLTVL.

The chain recombines TRBV19 with TRBJ1-5. The CDR3 is made up of 14 amino acids. Germline V gives CDR1 LNHDA, CDR2 SQIVND (reference sequence). CDR3 amino acids: CASSIIGSNQPQHF.

This chain joins TRBV7-8 and TRBJ2-1; the D call from TCRdb, TRBD2, cannot be confirmed without DNA. Germline V gene lookup returns CDR1 SGHVS and CDR2 FQNEAQ. This CDR3 contains 15 residues. The CDR3 spells CASSPGLAEYNEQFF.

V gene TRBV30 combines with J gene TRBJ2-5. CDR3 length: 13 residues. The germline CDR1 and CDR2 sequences are GTSNPN and SVGIG (reference sequence). The CDR3 loop reads CAWSVGLQETQYF. Looking up the rest from reference TRBV30 and TRBJ2-5 gives the full variable domain: SQTIHQWPATLVQPVGSPLSLECTVEGTSNPNLYWYRQAAGRGLQLLFYSVGIGQISSEVPQNLSASRPQDRQFILSSKKLLLSDSGFYLCAWSVGLQETQYFGPGTRLLVL.

The chain carries TRBV28 and TRBJ2-1; TCRdb reports TRBD2, a call that lacks DNA to check it against. The CDR3 consists of 13 residues. CDR1 MDHEN and CDR2 SYDVKM come from the germline V gene. CDR3 amino acids: CASSLTSPNEQFF.

V is TRBV12-3 or TRBV12-4 and J is TRBJ2-1; checking the TCRdb D call of TRBD2 is not possible without DNA. The CDR3 extends over 15 amino acids. CDR3 sequence reads: CASRPTSGGSNEQFF.

V is TRBV2 and J is TRBJ2-7. This CDR3 comprises 14 residues. The germline CDR1 and CDR2 sequences are SNHLY and FYNNEI. This CDR3 is CASSEQGATYEQYF.

The chain links TRBV7-2 to TRBJ2-3. The CDR3 totals 12 residues. CDR1 and CDR2 from the germline V gene are SGHTA and FQGNSA. CDR3 sequence: CASSSVTDTQYF.

The chain is built from TRBV12-3 or TRBV12-4 and TRBJ2-3; checking the TCRdb D call of TRBD2 is not possible without DNA. This CDR3 has 15 amino acids. The CDR3 sequence is CASTPSGGATDTQYF.

The chain couples TRBV30 to TRBJ1-2. The length of the CDR3 is 11 residues. Germline CDR1 reads GTSNPN; CDR2 reads SVGIG (reference sequence). CDR3 region: CAWSVSGGYTF.

V gene TRBV7-9 combines with J gene TRBJ2-2. The CDR3 has 12 residues. The germline gives CDR1 SEHNR, CDR2 FQNEAQ (reference sequence). The CDR3 sequence is CASSLVRTGLFF.

The chain is built from TRBV20-1 and TRBJ2-1; TCRdb picks TRBD2, but there is no DNA to check that call. This CDR3 spans 18 amino acids. In germline, CDR1 is DFQATT, CDR2 SNEGSKA (reference sequence). The CDR3: CSASNGLAVKSSYNEQFF.

The chain joins TRBV30 to TRBJ2-3; the D call of TRBD1 rests on TCRdb alone, since no DNA is present to check it. The CDR3 contains 14 residues. CDR1 and CDR2 from the germline V gene are GTSNPN and SVGIG (reference sequence). CDR3 loop: CAWSYGTATDTQYF.

The chain uses TRBV9 and TRBJ1-1; the D call from TCRdb, TRBD1, cannot be confirmed without DNA. The germline V gene has CDR1 SGDLS and CDR2 YYNGEE. This CDR3 contains 16 residues. CDR3 in amino acids: CAGTDRMARGNTEAFF.

The CDR3 sequence is CASSQTTDTQYF. The chain is built from TRBV11-2 and TRBJ2-3. CDR3 length: 12 residues. The germline V gene encodes CDR1 SGHAT and CDR2 FQNNGV.

The rearrangement links TRBV6-1 to TRBJ2-7; TCRdb reports TRBD2, a call that lacks DNA to check it against. The length of the CDR3 is 16 residues. Germline V gives CDR1 MNHNS, CDR2 SASEGT. CDR3 sequence: CASSRQVAGVIYEQYF.

The V call is TRBV20-1, the J call TRBJ2-1; TCRdb indicates TRBD2, and absent DNA this call remains unverified. CDR1 and CDR2 from the germline V gene are DFQATT and SNEGSKA (reference sequence). CDR3 size: 16 residues. CDR3 protein: CSARVRTSGGYNEQFF.

This sequence joins TRBV7-2 and TRBJ1-6. Germline V lookup: CDR1 SGHTA, CDR2 FQGNSA. The CDR3 totals 15 residues. CDR3 loop: CASSLSSSYNSPLHF.

The chain uses TRBV7-2 and TRBJ2-1. This CDR3 spans 14 amino acids. Germline assignment: CDR1 SGHTA and CDR2 FQGNSA. The CDR3 reads CASSLGWSYNEQFF.

This CDR3 is CSARPSGRAYEQYF. The chain has TRBV20-1 and TRBJ2-7; TCRdb indicates TRBD2, and absent DNA this call remains unverified. CDR1 and CDR2 from the germline V gene are DFQATT and SNEGSKA (reference sequence). The CDR3 sequence is 14 residues long.

The chain joins TRBV12-3 or TRBV12-4 to TRBJ1-2; TCRdb lists TRBD1, though no DNA is available to test this call. This CDR3 spans 14 amino acids. This CDR3 reads CASSWGGGIYGYTF.

The chain couples TRBV9 to TRBJ2-4. Germline values: CDR1 SGDLS, CDR2 YYNGEE. This CDR3 spans 14 amino acids. Here the CDR3 reads CASSVGIAKNIQYF.

The genes are TRBV20-1 and TRBJ2-7; TCRdb returns TRBD1, unconfirmable since there is no DNA. Germline V gives CDR1 DFQATT, CDR2 SNEGSKA (reference sequence). The CDR3 is 15 amino acids. The CDR3 is CSARSGTASSYEQYF.

This chain uses TRBV2 with TRBJ2-5; TCRdb gives TRBD2 as the D gene, but with no DNA this cannot be confirmed. The CDR3 covers 14 residues. Germline values: CDR1 SNHLY, CDR2 FYNNEI. The CDR3 spells CASRGRLVRETQYF.